This entry lists 25 T cell receptor beta chains sequenced from one sample in a study of identical twins. TCRdb re-called the 5' RACE reads through MiXCR, storing one row per CDR3 protein. The sample has over 250,000 distinct CDR3 sequences, roughly 8.6% seen once. The sample also formed part of further work on yellow fever vaccine responses in identical twins.

The sequenced material came from CD8+ T cells sorted from blood. The receptors originated from a woman between 18 and 30 years old in good health.

In its sample, this clonotype was seen many times. The CDR3 region has the DNA TGCAGTGCCCCGAAACCGGGACTAGCGAGTTACAGGGAGCAGTTCTTC. The encoded protein is CSAPKPGLASYREQFF. The rearrangement joins TRBV20-1 to TRBJ2-1, with 10 bases fitting TRBD2. The CDR3 covers 16 residues. The germline gives CDR1 DFQATT, CDR2 SNEGSKA (reference sequence). V shed 6 bases and J 10 bases; nucleotides not matched to a gene: 18.

V gene TRBV20-1 combines with J gene TRBJ2-2; D might be TRBD2 (5 bases). CDR1 is DFQATT, CDR2 SNEGSKA, per germline (reference sequence). The CDR3 contains 16 residues. The V gene lost 0 bases and the J gene lost 4 bases, with 15 bases spanning the gap. The CDR3 here is CSARDLPGEGTGELFF. The DNA of the CDR3 is TGCAGTGCTAGAGACCTTCCGGGCGAGGGCACCGGGGAGCTGTTTTTT.

This sequence joins TRBV30 and TRBJ2-3; TRBD1 agrees at 8 bases. Germline values: CDR1 GTSNPN, CDR2 SVGIG (reference sequence). V shed 0 bases, J shed 3 bases, and the junction held 8 bases outside the gene matches. The CDR3 totals 16 residues. This CDR3 is CAWSVGAGGDTDTQYF. The CDR3 nucleotides read TGTGCCTGGAGTGTAGGTGCAGGGGGCGATACAGATACGCAGTATTTT.

The chain combines TRBV15 with TRBJ2-7; tentative D call: TRBD2 (6 bases). CDR3 length: 15 amino acids. Between the trimmed V and J ends, which lost 0 bases and 3 bases, there was a span of 12 bases. The germline gives CDR1 LNHNV, CDR2 YYDKDF (reference sequence). The CDR3 DNA follows: TGTGCCACCAGCAGAGATCCTACTAGCAGCTACGAGCAGTACTTC. Protein product: CATSRDPTSSYEQYF.

The gene calls are TRBV28 and TRBJ2-3, with D perhaps matching TRBD2 (5 bases). Germline CDR1 reads MDHEN; CDR2 reads SYDVKM. V was cut by 8 bases and J by 2 bases, with 8 bases left in between. The CDR3 consists of 12 residues. As DNA, the CDR3 is TGTGCCAGCGGCCGGGACACAGATACGCAGTATTTT. Translation: CASGRDTDTQYF.

In its sample, this clonotype was seen many times. V usage is TRBV20-1 and J usage is TRBJ2-3; D might be TRBD2 (6 bases). V lost 1 base to trimming and J lost 4 bases, with 12 bases between them. Germline lookup yields CDR1 DFQATT and CDR2 SNEGSKA (reference sequence). The CDR3 has 14 residues. In DNA form, the CDR3 reads TGCAGTGCTAGAGCGGGAGTTTACGCAGATACGCAGTATTTT. This encodes CSARAGVYADTQYF.

The V gene is TRBV11-2, the J gene TRBJ2-1, with TRBD2 matching over 14 bases. V lost 4 bases to trimming and J lost 8 bases; unmatched junction nucleotides: 7. Germline V CDR1 and CDR2: SGHAT, FQNNGV. This CDR3 is 16 amino acids long. The CDR3 loop is CASSSMTSGRAYEQFF. In DNA, the CDR3 is TGTGCCAGCAGCTCCATGACTAGCGGGAGGGCCTATGAGCAGTTCTTC.

The V and J genes are TRBV7-2 and TRBJ2-7; 8 bases agree with TRBD1. Germline V lookup: CDR1 SGHTA, CDR2 FQGNSA. The V gene end was trimmed by 6 bases and the J gene end by 4 bases; junction bases not matched to a gene: 11. The CDR3 has 15 residues. The CDR3 region is CASSFSGGARYEQYF. The CDR3 DNA is TGTGCCAGCAGTTTTTCAGGGGGCGCACGATACGAGCAGTACTTC.

This clonotype was seen many times. The V call is TRBV28, the J call TRBJ1-4; D may be TRBD1 (6 bases). Trimming took 4 bases from V and 2 from J, leaving 11 bases between them. From germline, CDR1 is MDHEN and CDR2 SYDVKM. The length of the CDR3 is 15 residues. The CDR3 here is CASSSQGRTNEKLFF. The DNA of the CDR3 is TGTGCCAGCAGTTCGCAGGGGCGGACTAATGAAAAACTGTTTTTT.

The chain links TRBV7-9 to TRBJ2-5, with D uncertain. The germline V gene encodes CDR1 SEHNR and CDR2 FQNEAQ (reference sequence). V lost 5 bases and J lost 5, with 18 bases in between. CDR3 length: 15 residues. The CDR3 loop is CASSATGPEVETQYF. The CDR3 coding sequence is TGTGCCAGCAGCGCAACCGGGCCCGAGGTGGAGACCCAGTACTTC.

A few counts support this clonotype. This chain connects TRBV5-1 to TRBJ1-1, with D possibly TRBD1 on 5 matching bases. Germline CDR1 SGHRS, CDR2 YFSETQ. Trimming pared 0 bases from V and 0 bases from J, leaving 9 bases between. This CDR3 spans 15 amino acids. CDR3 nucleotide sequence: TGCGCCAGCAGCTTGGCAGGGACGGTGAACACTGAAGCTTTCTTT. Amino acids: CASSLAGTVNTEAFF.

This clonotype was counted many times. The V gene is TRBV5-5, the J gene TRBJ2-2, with D perhaps matching TRBD1 (6 bases). Germline V gives CDR1 SGHKS, CDR2 YYEKEE (reference sequence). This CDR3 has 13 residues. Trimming left V 1 base short and J 10 bases short, with 11 bases between. The CDR3 is CASSLTGSAELFF. The CDR3 bases are TGTGCCAGCAGCTTGACAGGGTCCGCGGAGCTGTTTTTT.

This clonotype occurred a few times. The CDR3 region is CATRGQGFYEQYF. The CDR3 coding sequence is TGTGCCACCCGGGGACAGGGGTTTTACGAGCAGTACTTC. The chain links TRBV15 to TRBJ2-7; 10 bases fit TRBD1. J gave up 4 bases and V 8 bases, and 5 bases lay outside the gene matches. CDR1 is LNHNV and CDR2 is YYDKDF in the germline V gene (reference sequence). This CDR3 spans 13 amino acids. The full variable domain, completed using reference TRBV15 and TRBJ2-7, is DAMVIQNPRYQVTQFGKPVTLSCSQTLNHNVMYWYQQKSSQAPKLLFHYYDKDFNNEADTPDNFQSRRPNTSFCFLDIRSPGLGDTAMYLCATRGQGFYEQYFGPGTRLTVT.

This clonotype appeared many times. The V and J genes are TRBV3-1 and TRBJ2-5, with 7 nucleotides matching TRBD1. V lost 4 bases and J lost 5; bases outside the gene matches: 7. The CDR3 covers 14 residues. Germline-derived CDR1 and CDR2 are LGHDT and YNNKEL (reference sequence). CDR3 nucleotide sequence: TGTGCCAGCAGCCCTGTCGACAGGGTTGAGACCCAGTACTTC. Residues: CASSPVDRVETQYF.

The chain links TRBV7-2 to TRBJ2-7, with D perhaps being TRBD1 or TRBD2 (6 bases each). Germline V lookup: CDR1 SGHTA, CDR2 FQGNSA. V lost 2 bases to trimming and J lost 3 bases, with 11 bases between them. The CDR3 runs to 14 residues. As DNA, the CDR3 is TGTGCCAGCAGCTTAACAGGGAGGTACTACGAGCAGTACTTC. Translating gives CASSLTGRYYEQYF.

The chain employs TRBV7-9 and TRBJ2-3; D could derive from TRBD1 or TRBD2 (5 bases each). The CDR3 sequence is 16 residues long. Germline V gene lookup returns CDR1 SEHNR and CDR2 FQNEAQ (reference sequence). Trimming took 8 bases from V and 0 from J, leaving 18 bases between them. The CDR3 DNA is TGTGCCAGCCTGATAGGGACGGGCCTAAGCACAGATACGCAGTATTTT. Residues: CASLIGTGLSTDTQYF.

This clonotype was observed a handful of times. The gene calls are TRBV12-3 or TRBV12-4 and TRBJ1-2; D unresolved. V lost 10 bases and J lost 4, with 7 bases in between. This CDR3 has 10 amino acids. The CDR3 nucleotides are TGTGCCACCCGGGGCTATGGCTACACCTTC. The encoded protein is CATRGYGYTF.

This clonotype showed up just a few times. This rearrangement joins TRBV11-1 to TRBJ2-1, with 10 bases that match TRBD2. This CDR3 is built from 21 residues. The germline V gene encodes CDR1 SGHAT and CDR2 FQDESV (reference sequence). The V segment lost 0 bases and the J segment 0 bases; nucleotides outside the gene matches: 14. The CDR3 DNA sequence: TGTGCCAGCAGCTTAGCGCTCACCGGGACTAGCGCCCAGAGCTCCTACAATGAGCAGTTCTTC. It translates to CASSLALTGTSAQSSYNEQFF.

This clonotype was picked up many times. The genes are TRBV12-3 or TRBV12-4 and TRBJ1-5; no clear D. This CDR3 has 15 amino acids. Trimming stripped 2 bases from V and 0 bases from J, with 8 bases between. The CDR3 coding sequence is TGTGCCAGCAGTTTATCGAGCCATAGCAATCAGCCCCAGCATTTT. This translates into CASSLSSHSNQPQHF.

The CDR3 loop is CASSIVDNSYEQYF. CDR3 nucleotides: TGTGCCAGTAGTATAGTCGACAACTCCTACGAGCAGTACTTC. V gene TRBV19 combines with J gene TRBJ2-7; no clear D gene. Germline values: CDR1 LNHDA, CDR2 SQIVND (reference sequence). The CDR3 totals 14 residues. Trimming removed 1 base from V and 0 bases from J, with 7 bases in between.

This clonotype was seen a few times. The CDR3 is CASSLRDSWGNEQFF. The DNA of the CDR3 is TGTGCCAGCAGCCTCCGGGACAGCTGGGGTAATGAGCAGTTCTTC. V usage is TRBV7-2 and J usage is TRBJ2-1; 7 nucleotides agree with TRBD1. CDR3 length: 15 residues. Per the germline V gene, CDR1 is SGHTA and CDR2 is FQGNSA. V shed 5 bases and J 7 bases; nucleotides not matched to a gene: 11. Full variable domain (rest looked up from reference TRBV7-2 and TRBJ2-1): GAGVSQSPSNKVTEKGKDVELRCDPISGHTALYWYRQSLGQGLEFLIYFQGNSAPDKSGLPSDRFSAERTGGSVSTLTIQRTQQEDSAVYLCASSLRDSWGNEQFFGPGTRLTVL.

This clonotype appeared a few times. The rearrangement links TRBV28 to TRBJ1-1; possibly TRBD1 for D (5 bases). The CDR3 is 15 residues long. V gave up 6 bases and J gave up 0 bases, with 14 bases separating them. The germline CDR1 and CDR2 sequences are MDHEN and SYDVKM. The CDR3 region has the DNA TGTGCCAGCAGACCCACCGGGGCGGTGAACACTGAAGCTTTCTTT. It encodes CASRPTGAVNTEAFF.

This chain joins TRBV7-9 and TRBJ2-5; the D is unclear. V was pared by 4 bases and J by 3 bases, with 9 bases between. The CDR3 length is 13 residues. Germline V gene lookup returns CDR1 SEHNR and CDR2 FQNEAQ (reference sequence). As DNA, the CDR3 is TGTGCCAGCAGCTCCCGACGGAAAGAGACCCAGTACTTC. This gives the protein CASSSRRKETQYF.

This chain joins TRBV7-2 and TRBJ2-3; D ambiguous. V lost 2 bases to trimming and J lost 4 bases, with 13 bases between them. The CDR3 has 15 amino acids. Germline V gene lookup returns CDR1 SGHTA and CDR2 FQGNSA. CDR3 coding DNA: TGTGCCAGCAGCTTAAGGACGATCGGTTCAGATACGCAGTATTTT. It is translated as CASSLRTIGSDTQYF.

This clonotype has more than one count but fewer than ten. The chain has TRBV5-1 and TRBJ2-7, with no clear D. The germline CDR1 and CDR2 sequences are SGHRS and YFSETQ. V lost 0 bases, J lost 5 bases, and 15 bases lay in between. This CDR3 is 15 amino acids long. The CDR3 sequence is CASSLDMRKAHEQYF. The CDR3 nucleotides are TGCGCCAGCAGCTTGGATATGAGAAAGGCCCACGAGCAGTACTTC.